Listed below are T cell receptor beta chains from one sample, sequenced in a study of response to subunit inactivated influenza vaccine. TCRdb itself ran the RT-PCR reads through MiXCR, one entry per CDR3 protein. The sample records roughly 710,000 distinct CDR3 sequences, roughly 15% being singletons. Sequencing was performed on PBMCs from blood, taken roughly 2 weeks before vaccination. The receptors stem from a man in his fifties who received an inactivated influenza vaccine. Both conserved end residues are part of each CDR3. The order of the fields is clone size, J gene, D gene, V gene, CDR3 DNA, CDR3 protein. D genes are given only for firm matches. Expanded clones are given a class, and other clones once, few, many or no size at all.

clone size: NA; J gene: TRBJ2-1; D gene: NA; V gene: TRBV15; CDR3 DNA: TGTGCCACCAGCACGTCGGGGCTAGCACCCAATGAGCAGTTCTTC; CDR3 protein: CATSTSGLAPNEQFF
clone size: NA; J gene: TRBJ2-3; D gene: TRBD1; V gene: TRBV28; CDR3 DNA: TGTGCCAGCAGAGGACAGGGGTTGGATACGCAGTATTTT; CDR3 protein: CASRGQGLDTQYF
clone size: few; J gene: TRBJ2-2; D gene: TRBD1; V gene: TRBV28; CDR3 DNA: TGTGCCAACACGGCTGACAGGGTGAACACCGGGGAGCTGTTTTTT; CDR3 protein: CANTADRVNTGELFF
clone size: NA; J gene: TRBJ2-7; D gene: NA; V gene: TRBV6-5; CDR3 DNA: TGTGCCAGCCGGGGGACGATCGACGAGCAGTACTTC; CDR3 protein: CASRGTIDEQYF
clone size: many; J gene: TRBJ2-5; D gene: NA; V gene: TRBV7-2; CDR3 DNA: TGTGCCAGCAGTTTGGGGGGGGCTGGTGAGACCCAGTACTTC; CDR3 protein: CASSLGGAGETQYF
clone size: NA; J gene: TRBJ2-3; D gene: TRBD2; V gene: TRBV4-2; CDR3 DNA: TGTGCCAGCAGCCAACAACTAGCGGCTAGCACAGATACGCAGTATTTT; CDR3 protein: CASSQQLAASTDTQYF
clone size: NA; J gene: TRBJ2-1; D gene: NA; V gene: TRBV20-1; CDR3 DNA: TGCAGTGGTCTGGTGACTAGTAAGATGGGTGAGCAGTTCTTC; CDR3 protein: CSGLVTSKMGEQFF
clone size: few; J gene: TRBJ2-3; D gene: NA; V gene: TRBV3-1; CDR3 DNA: TGTGCCAGCAGCCAAGATCTCGGCGCCCGCCCGGTGTATTTT; CDR3 protein: CASSQDLGARPVYF
clone size: NA; J gene: TRBJ2-5; D gene: NA; V gene: TRBV6-4; CDR3 DNA: TGTGCCAGCAGTGTAGCGGATCGGGAGACCCAGTACTTC; CDR3 protein: CASSVADRETQYF
clone size: many; J gene: TRBJ1-5; D gene: NA; V gene: TRBV6-2/TRBV6-3; CDR3 DNA: TGTGCCAGCAGTTCGGGAGCCAATCAGCCCCAGCATTTT; CDR3 protein: CASSSGANQPQHF
clone size: NA; J gene: TRBJ2-1; D gene: NA; V gene: TRBV30; CDR3 DNA: TGTGCCACCGGCCCGCCCGAGCAGTTCTTC; CDR3 protein: CATGPPEQFF
clone size: few; J gene: TRBJ2-2; D gene: NA; V gene: TRBV7-7; CDR3 DNA: TGTGCCAGCAGCTTAGGCGAACCGAACACCGGGGAGCTGTTTTTT; CDR3 protein: CASSLGEPNTGELFF
clone size: few; J gene: TRBJ2-7; D gene: NA; V gene: TRBV4-2; CDR3 DNA: TGTGCCAGCAGCCAAGGCGTGGAGAACGAGCAGTACTTC; CDR3 protein: CASSQGVENEQYF
clone size: NA; J gene: TRBJ2-7; D gene: TRBD1; V gene: TRBV2; CDR3 DNA: TGTGCCAGCAAGGGGACAGGGGGAACCTACGAGCAGTACTTC; CDR3 protein: CASKGTGGTYEQYF
clone size: few; J gene: TRBJ2-2; D gene: TRBD2; V gene: TRBV11-2; CDR3 DNA: TGTGCCAGCAGCTTTCCCCCCGGTAGCGGGGGGTTCGGGGAGCTGTTTTTT; CDR3 protein: CASSFPPGSGGFGELFF
clone size: NA; J gene: TRBJ2-1; D gene: TRBD2; V gene: TRBV19; CDR3 DNA: TGTGCCAGTAGTATGATGCGGGGTCTAGCGGGAGGAGGTAATGAGCAGTTCTTC; CDR3 protein: CASSMMRGLAGGGNEQFF
clone size: NA; J gene: TRBJ2-7; D gene: TRBD2; V gene: TRBV3-1; CDR3 DNA: TGTGCCAGCAGCCAAGACCGGGAGGGGTACGAGCAGTACTTC; CDR3 protein: CASSQDREGYEQYF
clone size: NA; J gene: TRBJ2-2; D gene: TRBD2; V gene: TRBV7-6; CDR3 DNA: TGTGCCAGCAGCCCTACTAGCGGGTCCGGGGAGCTGTTTTTT; CDR3 protein: CASSPTSGSGELFF
clone size: many; J gene: TRBJ2-5; D gene: NA; V gene: TRBV7-2; CDR3 DNA: TGTGCCAGCAGCTACACCCCGGGAGATAAGACCCAGTACTTC; CDR3 protein: CASSYTPGDKTQYF
clone size: few; J gene: TRBJ2-5; D gene: NA; V gene: TRBV7-6; CDR3 DNA: TGTGCCAGTTCGATTACGACATTCGGGGAGACCCAGTACTTC; CDR3 protein: CASSITTFGETQYF
clone size: NA; J gene: TRBJ2-1; D gene: TRBD2; V gene: TRBV3-1; CDR3 DNA: TGTGCCAGCAGCCCCGCTTGGACTAGCGGGAGCTTCTACAATGAGCAGTTCTTC; CDR3 protein: CASSPAWTSGSFYNEQFF
clone size: NA; J gene: TRBJ2-3; D gene: TRBD1; V gene: TRBV20-1; CDR3 DNA: TGCAGTGCTAGATTGCCTCGACGGGTCAGGGGGTCCACAGATACGCAGTATTTT; CDR3 protein: CSARLPRRVRGSTDTQYF
clone size: few; J gene: TRBJ2-7; D gene: NA; V gene: TRBV20-1; CDR3 DNA: TGCAGTGCGGCCGGGACCCCCTACGAGCAGTACTTC; CDR3 protein: CSAAGTPYEQYF
clone size: NA; J gene: TRBJ2-7; D gene: NA; V gene: TRBV29-1; CDR3 DNA: TGCAGCGTTGGTGGCAGAACAAACTACGAGCAGTACTTC; CDR3 protein: CSVGGRTNYEQYF
clone size: few; J gene: TRBJ2-5; D gene: NA; V gene: TRBV9; CDR3 DNA: TGTGCCAGCAACCTAGGTGGGGGTGTTGGAGAGACCCAGTACTTC; CDR3 protein: CASNLGGGVGETQYF
clone size: many; J gene: TRBJ2-5; D gene: NA; V gene: TRBV5-5; CDR3 DNA: TGTGCCAGCAGCTCCCATTCCTTGACCCAGTACTTC; CDR3 protein: CASSSHSLTQYF
clone size: NA; J gene: TRBJ1-4; D gene: TRBD1; V gene: TRBV6-2/TRBV6-3; CDR3 DNA: TGTGCCACCGCGGGACAGGCGTACGAAAAACTGTTTTTT; CDR3 protein: CATAGQAYEKLFF
clone size: NA; J gene: TRBJ2-7; D gene: TRBD1; V gene: TRBV28; CDR3 DNA: TGTGCCAGCAGCGGGTTGGGACAGGGATTTTTGTACGAGCAGTACTTC; CDR3 protein: CASSGLGQGFLYEQYF
clone size: NA; J gene: TRBJ2-1; D gene: NA; V gene: TRBV7-2; CDR3 DNA: TGTGCAGACCTATGGACACCCTCCTACAATGAGCAGTTCTTC; CDR3 protein: CADLWTPSYNEQFF
clone size: NA; J gene: TRBJ2-7; D gene: NA; V gene: TRBV28; CDR3 DNA: TGTGCCAGCAGGTCCTCCGCGCGGACCCACTACGAGCAGTACTTC; CDR3 protein: CASRSSARTHYEQYF
clone size: NA; J gene: TRBJ1-5; D gene: NA; V gene: TRBV28; CDR3 DNA: TGTGCCAACCAAGGGGGTTCCGCGCCCCAGCATTTT; CDR3 protein: CANQGGSAPQHF
clone size: few; J gene: TRBJ2-7; D gene: TRBD2; V gene: TRBV2; CDR3 DNA: TGTGCCAGCAGTGAAGCGCGGGGGTACGAGCAGTACTTC; CDR3 protein: CASSEARGYEQYF
clone size: few; J gene: TRBJ2-3; D gene: TRBD2; V gene: TRBV12-3/TRBV12-4; CDR3 DNA: TGTGCCAGCAGTTTTTCCAGCGGGGGGGTTGCAGATACGCAGTATTTT; CDR3 protein: CASSFSSGGVADTQYF
clone size: NA; J gene: TRBJ2-7; D gene: NA; V gene: TRBV3-1; CDR3 DNA: TGTGCCAGCAGCCATGGAGCGGCCAACGAGCAGTACTTC; CDR3 protein: CASSHGAANEQYF
clone size: NA; J gene: TRBJ1-3; D gene: NA; V gene: TRBV27; CDR3 DNA: TGTGCCAGCTCCCCTCTGGGCAGCCTTGACACCATATATTTT; CDR3 protein: CASSPLGSLDTIYF
clone size: few; J gene: TRBJ2-7; D gene: TRBD1; V gene: TRBV20-1; CDR3 DNA: TGCAGTGCTGGACAGGGAACGGGCGAGCAGTACTTC; CDR3 protein: CSAGQGTGEQYF
clone size: NA; J gene: TRBJ2-5; D gene: TRBD1; V gene: TRBV29-1; CDR3 DNA: TGCAGCGTTGACTACAGGGGGCAAGAGACCCAGTACTTC; CDR3 protein: CSVDYRGQETQYF
clone size: few; J gene: TRBJ1-1; D gene: NA; V gene: TRBV5-1; CDR3 DNA: TGCGCCAGCAGCTGGGGGTATGACGGAGCTGAAGCTTTCTTT; CDR3 protein: CASSWGYDGAEAFF
clone size: NA; J gene: TRBJ2-3; D gene: TRBD1; V gene: TRBV4-2; CDR3 DNA: TGTGCCAGCAGCCAAGAAGGGACAGGGCTAAATACGCAGTATTTT; CDR3 protein: CASSQEGTGLNTQYF
clone size: many; J gene: TRBJ2-2; D gene: NA; V gene: TRBV7-6; CDR3 DNA: TGTGCCAGCAGCCCCGAAGGACGGGGGAACACCGGGGAGCTGTTTTTT; CDR3 protein: CASSPEGRGNTGELFF
clone size: NA; J gene: TRBJ2-5; D gene: NA; V gene: TRBV29-1; CDR3 DNA: TGCAGCGTTGAACGCGGGACCCAGTACTTC; CDR3 protein: CSVERGTQYF
clone size: NA; J gene: TRBJ1-5; D gene: NA; V gene: TRBV11-2; CDR3 DNA: TGTGCCAGCAGCCGATCGGGACTGCTCAATCAGCCCCAGCATTTT; CDR3 protein: CASSRSGLLNQPQHF
clone size: NA; J gene: TRBJ2-1; D gene: NA; V gene: TRBV5-4; CDR3 DNA: TGTGCCAGCAGCTTGGTGTCAGAAAGAGGTGAGCAGTTCTTC; CDR3 protein: CASSLVSERGEQFF
clone size: few; J gene: TRBJ2-5; D gene: TRBD1; V gene: TRBV5-1; CDR3 DNA: TGCGCCAGCAGCTTGGGAAATGGGGGGACAGGACAAGAGACCCAGTACTTC; CDR3 protein: CASSLGNGGTGQETQYF
clone size: NA; J gene: TRBJ2-7; D gene: TRBD1; V gene: TRBV27; CDR3 DNA: TGTGCCAGCAGTCCCCGGACAGGGGATACCGAGCAGTACTTC; CDR3 protein: CASSPRTGDTEQYF
clone size: few; J gene: TRBJ2-1; D gene: NA; V gene: TRBV9; CDR3 DNA: TGTGCCAGCAGCGTAGCTTTTGGAGGGGGCTACAATGAGCAGTTCTTC; CDR3 protein: CASSVAFGGGYNEQFF
clone size: NA; J gene: TRBJ2-2; D gene: NA; V gene: TRBV5-1; CDR3 DNA: TGCGCCAGCCGAAGACTATCGGGAGAGGTCGGGGAGCTGTTTTTT; CDR3 protein: CASRRLSGEVGELFF
clone size: few; J gene: TRBJ2-7; D gene: NA; V gene: TRBV7-8; CDR3 DNA: TGTGCCAGCAGCTTACGTCGGCTCGGAGCGAGGGGAAGCTCCTACGAGCAGTACTTC; CDR3 protein: CASSLRRLGARGSSYEQYF
clone size: NA; J gene: TRBJ2-3; D gene: TRBD2; V gene: TRBV12-3/TRBV12-4; CDR3 DNA: TGTGCCAGCAGTTTTAGCGGGGTACGCACAGATACGCAGTATTTT; CDR3 protein: CASSFSGVRTDTQYF
clone size: few; J gene: TRBJ2-5; D gene: TRBD2; V gene: TRBV5-6; CDR3 DNA: TGTGCCAGCAGCTTGGGACTAGCGGCTAGATTTACACAAGAGACCCAGTACTTC; CDR3 protein: CASSLGLAARFTQETQYF
clone size: NA; J gene: TRBJ2-1; D gene: NA; V gene: TRBV2; CDR3 DNA: TGTGCCAGCAGGGAGACACACTACAATGAGCAGTTCTTC; CDR3 protein: CASRETHYNEQFF
clone size: NA; J gene: TRBJ2-3; D gene: NA; V gene: TRBV15; CDR3 DNA: TGTGCCACCAGCAGGGGACGGGGTGAGGATACGCAGTATTTT; CDR3 protein: CATSRGRGEDTQYF